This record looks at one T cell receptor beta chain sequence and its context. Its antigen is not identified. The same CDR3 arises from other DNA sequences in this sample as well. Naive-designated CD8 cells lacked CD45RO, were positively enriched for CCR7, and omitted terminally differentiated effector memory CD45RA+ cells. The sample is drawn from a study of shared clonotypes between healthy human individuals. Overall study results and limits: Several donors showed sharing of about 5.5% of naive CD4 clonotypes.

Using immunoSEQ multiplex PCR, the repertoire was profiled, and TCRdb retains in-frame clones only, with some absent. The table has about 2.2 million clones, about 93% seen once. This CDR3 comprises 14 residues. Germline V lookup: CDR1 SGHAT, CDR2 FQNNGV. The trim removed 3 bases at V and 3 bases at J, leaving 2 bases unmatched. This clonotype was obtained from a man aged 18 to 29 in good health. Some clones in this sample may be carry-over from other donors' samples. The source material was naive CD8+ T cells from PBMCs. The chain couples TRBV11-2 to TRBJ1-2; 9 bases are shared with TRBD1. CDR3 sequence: CASSLGQGDYGYTF. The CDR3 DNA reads TGTGCCAGCAGCTTGGGACAGGGCGACTATGGCTACACCTTC. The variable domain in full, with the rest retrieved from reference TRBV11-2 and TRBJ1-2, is EAGVAQSPRYKIIEKRQSVAFWCNPISGHATLYWYQQILGQGPKLLIQFQNNGVVDDSQLPKDRFSAERLKGVDSTLKIQPAKLEDSAVYLCASSLGQGDYGYTFGSGTRLTVV.